This TCR beta chain stems from a study of tumor and adjacent non-tumor tissue in lung cancer. This clonotype was observed a handful of times. Its antigen is undetermined. This sample's RNA came from whole unsorted tissue. More than 3 cm separated this lung sample from the edge of the tumor. A modified ARM-PCR protocol with three rounds of nested PCR amplified TCRbeta. One entry per CDR3 protein results from TCRdb running MiXCR on the multiplex PCR reads. Of 90,000 to 110,000 distinct CDR3 sequences listed, roughly three fifths are singletons. Germline V gives CDR1 MNHNY, CDR2 SVGAGI (reference sequence). The CDR3 has 19 amino acids. V lost 7 bases to trimming and J lost 6 bases; unmatched junction nucleotides: 23. Study findings and constraints: Shorter survival was associated with higher TCR diversity in tumors. In normal lung, the top 100 clones were significantly more dominant than in tumor.

Sequenced material: distant non-tumor lung tissue. This clonotype originated in a man in his 60s with non-small cell lung cancer. The chain uses TRBV6-6 and TRBJ1-5; TRBD1 matches at 8 bases. CDR3 bases: TGTGCCAGCAATCCATATATACGAGTGGGACAGGAGGACGGTCAGCCCCAGCATTTT. It codes for CASNPYIRVGQEDGQPQHF.